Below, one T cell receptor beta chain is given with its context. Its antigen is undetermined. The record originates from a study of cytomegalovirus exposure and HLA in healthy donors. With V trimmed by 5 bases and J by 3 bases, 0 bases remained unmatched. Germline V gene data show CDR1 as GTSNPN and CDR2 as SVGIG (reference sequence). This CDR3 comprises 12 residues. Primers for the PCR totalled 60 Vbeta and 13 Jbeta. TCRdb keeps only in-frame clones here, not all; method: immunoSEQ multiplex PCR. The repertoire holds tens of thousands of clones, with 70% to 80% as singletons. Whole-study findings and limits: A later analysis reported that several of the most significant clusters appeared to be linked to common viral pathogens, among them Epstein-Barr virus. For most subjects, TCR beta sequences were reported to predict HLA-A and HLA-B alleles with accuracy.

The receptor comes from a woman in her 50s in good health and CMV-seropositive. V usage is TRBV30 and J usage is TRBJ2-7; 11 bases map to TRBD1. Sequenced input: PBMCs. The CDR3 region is CAWGTGGYEQYF. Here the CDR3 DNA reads TGTGCCTGGGGGACAGGGGGCTACGAGCAGTACTTC.